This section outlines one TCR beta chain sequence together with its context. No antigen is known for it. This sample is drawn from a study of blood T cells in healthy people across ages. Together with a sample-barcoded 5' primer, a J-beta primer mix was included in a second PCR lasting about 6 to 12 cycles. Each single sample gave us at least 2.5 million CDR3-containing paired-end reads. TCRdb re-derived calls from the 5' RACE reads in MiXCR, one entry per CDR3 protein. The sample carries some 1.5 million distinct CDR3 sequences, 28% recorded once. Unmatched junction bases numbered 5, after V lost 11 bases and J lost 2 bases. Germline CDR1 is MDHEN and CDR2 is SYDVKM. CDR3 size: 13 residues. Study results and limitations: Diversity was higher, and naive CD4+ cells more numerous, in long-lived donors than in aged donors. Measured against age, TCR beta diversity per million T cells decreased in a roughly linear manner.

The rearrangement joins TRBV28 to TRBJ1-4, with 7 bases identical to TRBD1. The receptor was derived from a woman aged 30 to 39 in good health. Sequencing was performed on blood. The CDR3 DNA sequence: TGTGCCGCGACAGGGACCACTAATGAAAAACTGTTTTTT. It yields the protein CAATGTTNEKLFF.